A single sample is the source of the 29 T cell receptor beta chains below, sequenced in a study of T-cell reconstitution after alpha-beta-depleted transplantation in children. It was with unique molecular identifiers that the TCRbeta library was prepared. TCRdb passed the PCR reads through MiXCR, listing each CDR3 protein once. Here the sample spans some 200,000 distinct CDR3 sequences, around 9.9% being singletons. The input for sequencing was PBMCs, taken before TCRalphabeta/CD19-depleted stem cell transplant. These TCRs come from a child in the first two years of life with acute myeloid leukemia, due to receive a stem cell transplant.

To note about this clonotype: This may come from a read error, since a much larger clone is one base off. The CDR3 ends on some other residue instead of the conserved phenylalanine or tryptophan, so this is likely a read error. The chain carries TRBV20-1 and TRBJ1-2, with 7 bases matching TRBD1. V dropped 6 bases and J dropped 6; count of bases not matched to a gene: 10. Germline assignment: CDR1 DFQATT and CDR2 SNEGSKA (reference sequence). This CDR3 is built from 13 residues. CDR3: CSAGTTGRDGYTV. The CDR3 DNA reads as TGCAGTGCCGGGACGACAGGGAGGGATGGCTACACCGTC.

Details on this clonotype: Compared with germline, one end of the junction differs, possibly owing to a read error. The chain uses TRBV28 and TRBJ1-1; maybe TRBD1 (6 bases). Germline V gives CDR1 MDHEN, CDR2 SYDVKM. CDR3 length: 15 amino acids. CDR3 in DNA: TGTGCCGCACTATTCTCCGAGGGGGTTAGGACTGAAGCGTTCTTT. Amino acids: CAALFSEGVRTEAFF.

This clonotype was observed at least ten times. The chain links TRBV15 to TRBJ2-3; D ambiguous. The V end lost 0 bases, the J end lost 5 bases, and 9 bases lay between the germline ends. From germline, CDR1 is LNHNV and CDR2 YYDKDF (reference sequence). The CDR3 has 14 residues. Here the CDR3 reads CATSRDRFEDTQYF. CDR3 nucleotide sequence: TGTGCCACCAGCAGAGATAGGTTTGAAGATACGCAGTATTTT.

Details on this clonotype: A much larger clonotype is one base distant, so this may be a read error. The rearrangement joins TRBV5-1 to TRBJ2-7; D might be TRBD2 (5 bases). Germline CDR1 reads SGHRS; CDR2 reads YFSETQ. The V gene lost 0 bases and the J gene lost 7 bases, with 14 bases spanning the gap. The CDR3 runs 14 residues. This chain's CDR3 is CASSLALLVQEQYF. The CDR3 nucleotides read TGCGCCAGCAGCTTGGCCCTACTAGTCCAAGAGCAGTACTTC.

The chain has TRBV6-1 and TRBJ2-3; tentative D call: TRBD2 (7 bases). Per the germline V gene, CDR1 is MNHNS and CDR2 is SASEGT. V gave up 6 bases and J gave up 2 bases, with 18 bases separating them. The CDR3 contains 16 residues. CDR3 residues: CASRSGGGGNTDTQYF. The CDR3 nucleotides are TGTGCCAGCAGGAGCGGAGGCGGGGGCAACACAGATACGCAGTATTTT.

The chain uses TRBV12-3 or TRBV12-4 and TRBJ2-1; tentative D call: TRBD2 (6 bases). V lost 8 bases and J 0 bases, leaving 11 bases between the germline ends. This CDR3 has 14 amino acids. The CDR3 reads CASGLAASYNEQFF. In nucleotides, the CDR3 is TGTGCCAGCGGATTAGCGGCCTCCTACAATGAGCAGTTCTTC.

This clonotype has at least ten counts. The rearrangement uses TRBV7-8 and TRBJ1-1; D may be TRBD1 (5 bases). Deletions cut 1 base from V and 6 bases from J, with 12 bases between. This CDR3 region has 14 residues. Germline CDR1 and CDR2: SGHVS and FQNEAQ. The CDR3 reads CASSLVSGASEAFF. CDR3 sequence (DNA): TGTGCCAGCAGCTTAGTTTCTGGGGCATCTGAAGCTTTCTTT.

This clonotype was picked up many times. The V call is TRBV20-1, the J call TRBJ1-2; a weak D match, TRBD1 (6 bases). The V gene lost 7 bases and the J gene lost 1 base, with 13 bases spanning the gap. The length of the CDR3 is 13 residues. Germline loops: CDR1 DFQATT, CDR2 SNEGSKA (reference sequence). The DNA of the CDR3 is TGCAGTGTACCGGACAGAAATAACTATGGCTACACCTTC. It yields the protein CSVPDRNNYGYTF.

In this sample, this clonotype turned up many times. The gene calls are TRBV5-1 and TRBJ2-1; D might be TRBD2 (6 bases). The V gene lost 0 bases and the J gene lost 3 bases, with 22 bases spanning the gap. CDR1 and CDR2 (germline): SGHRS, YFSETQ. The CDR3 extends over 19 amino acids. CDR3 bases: TGCGCCAGCAGCTTGGGGCCTAGCGTCAGGCTCGTCGGCTACAATGAGCAGTTCTTC. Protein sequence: CASSLGPSVRLVGYNEQFF.

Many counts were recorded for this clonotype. The CDR3 is CASSAWTANPMNTEAFF. The CDR3 coding sequence is TGTGCCAGCAGTGCCTGGACAGCAAACCCTATGAACACTGAAGCTTTCTTT. The chain is built from TRBV28 and TRBJ1-1, with D perhaps matching TRBD1 (6 bases). The CDR3 is 17 residues long. Trimming left V 5 bases short and J 0 bases short, with 19 bases between. Germline V lookup: CDR1 MDHEN, CDR2 SYDVKM.

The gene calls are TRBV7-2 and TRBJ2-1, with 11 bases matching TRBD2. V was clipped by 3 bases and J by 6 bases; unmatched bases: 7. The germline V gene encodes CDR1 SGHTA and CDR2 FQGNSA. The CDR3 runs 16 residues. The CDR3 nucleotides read TGTGCCAGCAGCTTCCCACTAGCGGGGGACCCCAATGAGCAGTTCTTC. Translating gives CASSFPLAGDPNEQFF.

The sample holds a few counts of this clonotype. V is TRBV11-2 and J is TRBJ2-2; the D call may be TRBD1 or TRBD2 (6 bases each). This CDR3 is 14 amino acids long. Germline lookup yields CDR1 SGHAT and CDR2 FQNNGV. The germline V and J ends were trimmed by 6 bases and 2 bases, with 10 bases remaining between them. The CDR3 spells CASRQGGNTGELFF. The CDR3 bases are TGTGCCAGCAGACAGGGAGGAAACACCGGGGAGCTGTTTTTT.

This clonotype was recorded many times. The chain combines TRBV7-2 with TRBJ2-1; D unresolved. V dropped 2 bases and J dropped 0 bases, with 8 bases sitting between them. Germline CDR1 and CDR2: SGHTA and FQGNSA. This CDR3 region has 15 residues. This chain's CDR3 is CASSLPLSSYNEQFF. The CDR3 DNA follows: TGTGCCAGCAGCTTACCACTGAGCTCCTACAATGAGCAGTTCTTC. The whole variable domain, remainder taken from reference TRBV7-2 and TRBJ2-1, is GAGVSQSPSNKVTEKGKDVELRCDPISGHTALYWYRQSLGQGLEFLIYFQGNSAPDKSGLPSDRFSAERTGGSVSTLTIQRTQQEDSAVYLCASSLPLSSYNEQFFGPGTRLTVL.

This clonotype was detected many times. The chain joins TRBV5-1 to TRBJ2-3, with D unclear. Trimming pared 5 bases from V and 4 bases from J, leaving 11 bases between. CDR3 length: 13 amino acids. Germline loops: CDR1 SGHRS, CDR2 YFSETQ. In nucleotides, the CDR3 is TGCGCCAGCAGAACCGAAGGACCAGATACGCAGTATTTT. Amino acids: CASRTEGPDTQYF.

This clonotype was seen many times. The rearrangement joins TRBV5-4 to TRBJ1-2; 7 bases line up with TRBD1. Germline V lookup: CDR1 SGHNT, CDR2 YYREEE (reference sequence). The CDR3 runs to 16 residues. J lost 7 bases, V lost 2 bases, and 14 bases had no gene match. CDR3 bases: TGTGCCAGCAGCTTCGGGACAGCCCATGGTCCCTCTGGCTACACCTTC. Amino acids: CASSFGTAHGPSGYTF.

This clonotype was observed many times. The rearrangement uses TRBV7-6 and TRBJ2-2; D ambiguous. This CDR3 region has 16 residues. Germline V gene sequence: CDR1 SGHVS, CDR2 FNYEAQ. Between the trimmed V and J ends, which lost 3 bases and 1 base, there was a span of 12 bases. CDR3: CASSLALTRNTGELFF. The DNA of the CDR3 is TGTGCCAGCAGCTTGGCCCTGACAAGGAACACCGGGGAGCTGTTTTTT.

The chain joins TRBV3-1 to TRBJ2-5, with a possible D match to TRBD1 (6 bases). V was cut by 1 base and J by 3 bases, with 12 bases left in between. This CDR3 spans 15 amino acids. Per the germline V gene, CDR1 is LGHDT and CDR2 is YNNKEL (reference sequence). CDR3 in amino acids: CASSQVVGAEETQYF. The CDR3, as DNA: TGTGCCAGCAGCCAAGTGGTGGGGGCCGAAGAGACCCAGTACTTC.

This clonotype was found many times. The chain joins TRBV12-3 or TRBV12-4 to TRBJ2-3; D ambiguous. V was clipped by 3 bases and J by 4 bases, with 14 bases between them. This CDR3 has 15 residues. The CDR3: CASSFNPPRADTQYF. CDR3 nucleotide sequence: TGTGCCAGCAGTTTTAACCCTCCGAGAGCAGATACGCAGTATTTT.

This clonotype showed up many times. Written as DNA, the CDR3 is TGTGCCAGCAGTTCCGTGTTCCGACCTAATGAGCAGTTCTTC. Its protein is CASSSVFRPNEQFF. This chain links TRBV27 with TRBJ2-1; D remains ambiguous. This CDR3 spans 14 amino acids. The V and J ends lost 4 bases and 7 bases respectively, with 14 bases between them. Germline CDR1 MNHEY, CDR2 SMNVEV (reference sequence).

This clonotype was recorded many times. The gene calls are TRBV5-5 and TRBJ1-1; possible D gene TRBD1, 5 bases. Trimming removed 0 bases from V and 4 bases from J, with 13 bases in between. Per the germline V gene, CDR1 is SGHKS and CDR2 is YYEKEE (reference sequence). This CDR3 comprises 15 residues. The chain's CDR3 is CASSLAWGVGTEAFF. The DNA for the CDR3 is TGTGCCAGCAGCTTGGCCTGGGGGGTCGGCACTGAAGCTTTCTTT.

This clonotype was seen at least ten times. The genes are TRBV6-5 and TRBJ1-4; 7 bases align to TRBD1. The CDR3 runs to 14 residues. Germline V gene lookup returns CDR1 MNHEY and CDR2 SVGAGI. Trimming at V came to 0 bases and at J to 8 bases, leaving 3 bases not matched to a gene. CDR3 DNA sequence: TGTGCCAGCAGTTACTCGACAGGGACCGAAAAACTGTTTTTT. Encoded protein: CASSYSTGTEKLFF.

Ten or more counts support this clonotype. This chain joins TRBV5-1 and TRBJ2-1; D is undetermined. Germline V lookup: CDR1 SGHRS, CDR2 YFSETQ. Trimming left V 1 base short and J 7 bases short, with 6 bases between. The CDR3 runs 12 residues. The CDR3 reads CASSLQENEQFF. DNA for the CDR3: TGCGCCAGCAGCTTGCAGGAAAATGAGCAGTTCTTC.

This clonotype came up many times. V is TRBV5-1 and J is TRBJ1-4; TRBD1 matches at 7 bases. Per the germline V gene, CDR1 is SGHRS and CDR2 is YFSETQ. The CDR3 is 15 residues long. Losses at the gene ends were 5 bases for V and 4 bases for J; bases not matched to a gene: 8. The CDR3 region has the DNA TGCGCCAGCAGTGATGGGACAGCTAATAATGAAAAACTGTTTTTT. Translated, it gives CASSDGTANNEKLFF.

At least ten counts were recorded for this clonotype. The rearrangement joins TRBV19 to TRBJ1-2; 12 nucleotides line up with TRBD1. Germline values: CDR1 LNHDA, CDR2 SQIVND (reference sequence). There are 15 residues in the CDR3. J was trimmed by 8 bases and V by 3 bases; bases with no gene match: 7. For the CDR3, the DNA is TGTGCCAGTAGTATCGGGACAGGGGGCGCGGTAGGCTACACCTTC. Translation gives CASSIGTGGAVGYTF.

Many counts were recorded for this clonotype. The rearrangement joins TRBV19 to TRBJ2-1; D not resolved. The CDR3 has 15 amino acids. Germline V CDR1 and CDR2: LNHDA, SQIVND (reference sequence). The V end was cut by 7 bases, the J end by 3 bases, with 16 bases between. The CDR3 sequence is CASTPGPFVYNEQFF. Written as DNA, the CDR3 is TGTGCCAGTACCCCGGGCCCGTTCGTCTACAATGAGCAGTTCTTC.

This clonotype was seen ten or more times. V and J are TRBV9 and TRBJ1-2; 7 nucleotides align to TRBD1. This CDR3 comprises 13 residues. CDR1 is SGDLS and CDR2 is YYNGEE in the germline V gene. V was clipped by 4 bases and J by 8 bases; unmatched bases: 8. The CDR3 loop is CASSFADRLGYTF. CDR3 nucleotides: TGTGCCAGCAGCTTTGCGGACAGGTTGGGCTACACCTTC.

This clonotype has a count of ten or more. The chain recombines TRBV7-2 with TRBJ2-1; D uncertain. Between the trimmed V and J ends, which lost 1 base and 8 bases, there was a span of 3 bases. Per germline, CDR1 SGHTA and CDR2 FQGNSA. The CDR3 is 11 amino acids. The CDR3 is CASSLEDEQFF. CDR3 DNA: TGTGCCAGCAGCTTAGAGGATGAGCAGTTCTTC.

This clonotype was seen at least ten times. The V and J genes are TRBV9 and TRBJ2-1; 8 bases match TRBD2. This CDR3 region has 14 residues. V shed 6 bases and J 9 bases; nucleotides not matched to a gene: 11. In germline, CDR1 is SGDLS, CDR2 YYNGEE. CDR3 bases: TGTGCCAGCACTCGAGCGGGAGATCCCTTTGAGCAGTTCTTC. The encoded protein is CASTRAGDPFEQFF.

For the CDR3, the DNA is TGCGCCAGCAGCGGAGACAGGGAAGGGGGGGTCGGAGCTTTCTTT. It translates to CASSGDREGGVGAFF. The chain recombines TRBV4-1 with TRBJ1-1; 7 nucleotides match TRBD1. J lost 10 bases, V lost 5 bases, and 16 bases had no gene match. In germline, CDR1 is MGHRA, CDR2 YSYEKL. This CDR3 is built from 15 residues.